The sequence of this T cell receptor (beta chain) was determined in a study of blood T cells in healthy people across ages. Whole-study findings and limits: It was held that the diversity estimates obtained from one million T cells were underestimates.

CDR3 length equals 14 residues. CDR1 is DFQATT, CDR2 SNEGSKA, per germline (reference sequence). Trimming shortened V by 5 bases and J by 1 base, and 14 bases separated the two germline ends. Primed by a sample-barcoded 5' primer and a J-beta primer mix, a second PCR proceeded for 7 to 11 cycles. At least 2.5 million CDR3-containing paired-end reads were obtained per sample. One entry per CDR3 protein results from TCRdb running MiXCR on the 5' RACE reads. The sample holds about 930,000 distinct CDR3 sequences, under 35% seen once. The table lists this clonotype with a few counts. As yet, its antigen is unknown. The same specimen was also included in a second study, on T cells of mothers and their children. That work adds: M1S, a second-PCR primer, added sample barcodes and 2-4 random nucleotides.

The sample was blood. The source of this sequence is a woman aged 35 to 49 in good health. The chain carries TRBV20-1 and TRBJ1-1; perhaps TRBD1 as D (6 bases). DNA of the CDR3: TGCAGTGCTGCACACGGGACATCGAACACTGAAGCTTTCTTT. It translates to CSAAHGTSNTEAFF.